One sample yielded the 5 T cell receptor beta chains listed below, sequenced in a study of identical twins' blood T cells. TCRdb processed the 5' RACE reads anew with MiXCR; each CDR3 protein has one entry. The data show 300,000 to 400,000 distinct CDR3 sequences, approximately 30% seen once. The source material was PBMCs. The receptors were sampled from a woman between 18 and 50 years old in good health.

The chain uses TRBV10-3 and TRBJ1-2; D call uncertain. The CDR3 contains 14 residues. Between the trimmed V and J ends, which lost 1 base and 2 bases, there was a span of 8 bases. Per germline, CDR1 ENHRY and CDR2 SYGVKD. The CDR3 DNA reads TGTGCCATCAGTGAGTTTGGGCAGAACTATGGCTACACCTTC. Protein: CAISEFGQNYGYTF.

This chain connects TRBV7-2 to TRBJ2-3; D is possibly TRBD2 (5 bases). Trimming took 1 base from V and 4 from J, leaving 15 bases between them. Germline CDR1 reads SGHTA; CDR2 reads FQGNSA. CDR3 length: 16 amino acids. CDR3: CASSLVTDFHADTQYF. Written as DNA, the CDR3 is TGTGCCAGCAGCTTAGTGACGGACTTCCACGCAGATACGCAGTATTTT.

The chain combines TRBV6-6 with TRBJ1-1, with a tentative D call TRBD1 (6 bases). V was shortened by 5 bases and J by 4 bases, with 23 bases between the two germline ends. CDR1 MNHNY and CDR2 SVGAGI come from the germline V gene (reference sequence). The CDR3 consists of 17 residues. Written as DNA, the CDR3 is TGTGCCAGCAGTCACACAAGCATCGGGGGCTTGAGCACTGAAGCTTTCTTT. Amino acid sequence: CASSHTSIGGLSTEAFF.

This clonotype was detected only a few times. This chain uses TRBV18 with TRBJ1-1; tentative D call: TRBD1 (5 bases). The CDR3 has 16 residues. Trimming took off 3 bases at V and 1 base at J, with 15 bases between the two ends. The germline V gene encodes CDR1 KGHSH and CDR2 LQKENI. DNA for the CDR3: TGTGCCAGCTCACCTTTTCCGACAGCCTCGAACACTGAAGCTTTCTTT. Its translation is CASSPFPTASNTEAFF.

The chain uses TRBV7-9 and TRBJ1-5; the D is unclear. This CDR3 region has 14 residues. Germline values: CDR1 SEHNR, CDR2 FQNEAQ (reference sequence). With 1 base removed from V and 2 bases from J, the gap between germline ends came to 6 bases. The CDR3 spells CASSLDYRNQPQHF. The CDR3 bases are TGTGCCAGCAGCTTAGACTACCGCAATCAGCCCCAGCATTTT.